This T cell receptor (beta chain) was recovered during a study of vaccination effects on CD4 cells after COVID-19. ViraFEST assay sequencing came after antigen-specific CD4+ T cells were expanded with viral peptide pools. Culture lasted 10 days before CD4+ T cell isolation. In the vaccine recipients, nucleocapsid antibodies were negative and there was no prior SARS-CoV-2 infection. CDR3 length: 14 amino acids. Germline CDR1 reads DFQATT; CDR2 reads SNEGSKA (reference sequence). V was pared by 3 bases and J by 2 bases, with 11 bases between. The repertoire was sequenced with immunoSEQ multiplex PCR; TCRdb's copy has only in-frame clones and lacks some. The profile shows 70,000 to 75,000 clones, around 72% of them singletons. In regard to this clone: Its target is unknown.

The clonotype comes from a human donor who received a COVID-19 vaccine. This specimen was CD4+ T cells from PBMCs cultured with HCoV-OC43 spike peptides, taken before COVID-19 vaccination. The subset: HCoV-OC43 spike overlapping peptide pool stimulation. The rearrangement joins TRBV20-1 to TRBJ2-1; either TRBD1 or TRBD2 may fit D (5 bases each). The CDR3 bases are TGCAGTGCTAGTAGGTCGGGGCCCTACAATGAGCAGTTCTTC. Its protein is CSASRSGPYNEQFF.